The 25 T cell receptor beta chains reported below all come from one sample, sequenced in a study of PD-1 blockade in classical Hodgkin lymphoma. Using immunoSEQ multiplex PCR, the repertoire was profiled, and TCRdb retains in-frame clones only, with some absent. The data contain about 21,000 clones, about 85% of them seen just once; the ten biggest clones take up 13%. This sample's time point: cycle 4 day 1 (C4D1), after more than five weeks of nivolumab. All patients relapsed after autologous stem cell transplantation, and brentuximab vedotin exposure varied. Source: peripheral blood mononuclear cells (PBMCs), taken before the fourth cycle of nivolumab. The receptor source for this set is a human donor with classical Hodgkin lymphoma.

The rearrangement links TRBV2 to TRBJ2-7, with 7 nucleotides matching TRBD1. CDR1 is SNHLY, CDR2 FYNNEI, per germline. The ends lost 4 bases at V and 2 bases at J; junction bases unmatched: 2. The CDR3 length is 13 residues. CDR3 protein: CASSVRGPYEQYF. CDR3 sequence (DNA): TGTGCCAGCAGTGTTAGGGGGCCCTACGAGCAGTACTTC.

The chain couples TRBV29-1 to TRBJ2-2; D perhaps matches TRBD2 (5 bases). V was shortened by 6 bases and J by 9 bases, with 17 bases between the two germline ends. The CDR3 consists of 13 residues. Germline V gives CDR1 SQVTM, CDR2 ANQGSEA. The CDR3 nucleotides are TGCAGCGTGCCTTCTGAAAGGGAGAGGGAGCTGTTTTTT. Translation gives CSVPSERERELFF.

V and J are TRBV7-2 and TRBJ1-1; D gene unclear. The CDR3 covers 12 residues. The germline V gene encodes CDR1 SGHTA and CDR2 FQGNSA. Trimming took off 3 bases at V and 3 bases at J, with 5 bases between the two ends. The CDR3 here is CASSFADTEAFF. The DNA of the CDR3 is TGTGCCAGCAGCTTTGCGGACACTGAAGCTTTCTTT.

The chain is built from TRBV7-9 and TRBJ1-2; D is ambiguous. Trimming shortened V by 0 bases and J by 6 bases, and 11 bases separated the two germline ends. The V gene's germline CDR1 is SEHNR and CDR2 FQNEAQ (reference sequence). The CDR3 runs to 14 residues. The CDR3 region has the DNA TGTGCCAGCAGCTTAGCATCAGTGGCCAATGGCTACACCTTC. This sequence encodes CASSLASVANGYTF.

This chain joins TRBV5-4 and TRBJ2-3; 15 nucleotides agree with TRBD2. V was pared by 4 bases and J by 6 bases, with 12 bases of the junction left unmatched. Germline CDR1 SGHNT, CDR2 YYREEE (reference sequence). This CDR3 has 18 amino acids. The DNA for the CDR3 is TGTGCCAGCAGCCACGGACTAGCGGGGGGGCGGAGAGTTGATACGCAGTATTTT. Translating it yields CASSHGLAGGRRVDTQYF.

Written as DNA, the CDR3 is TGTGCCAGCAGTTTTACAGGGGGCGCGGGGTACAATGAGCAGTTCTTC. Protein: CASSFTGGAGYNEQFF. The chain has TRBV27 and TRBJ2-1, with 9 bases lining up with TRBD1. CDR3 length equals 16 residues. In germline, CDR1 is MNHEY, CDR2 SMNVEV (reference sequence). V shed 3 bases, J shed 4 bases, and the junction held 7 bases outside the gene matches.

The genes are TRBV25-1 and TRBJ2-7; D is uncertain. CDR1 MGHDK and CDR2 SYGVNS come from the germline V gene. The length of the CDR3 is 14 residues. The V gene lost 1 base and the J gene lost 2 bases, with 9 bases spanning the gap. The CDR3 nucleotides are TGTGCCAGCAGTGAATTAGGAACAGCCTACGAGCAGTACTTC. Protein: CASSELGTAYEQYF.

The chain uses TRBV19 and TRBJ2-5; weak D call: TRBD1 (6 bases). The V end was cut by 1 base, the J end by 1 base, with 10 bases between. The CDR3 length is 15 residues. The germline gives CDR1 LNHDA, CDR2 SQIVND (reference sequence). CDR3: CASSIGTAPQETQYF. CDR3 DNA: TGTGCCAGTAGTATAGGGACAGCTCCCCAAGAGACCCAGTACTTC.

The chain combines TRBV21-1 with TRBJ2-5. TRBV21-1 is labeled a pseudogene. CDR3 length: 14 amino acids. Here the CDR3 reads CASSKGRLEETQYF. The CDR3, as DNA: TGTGCCAGCAGCAAAGGAAGGTTAGAAGAGACCCAGTACTTC.

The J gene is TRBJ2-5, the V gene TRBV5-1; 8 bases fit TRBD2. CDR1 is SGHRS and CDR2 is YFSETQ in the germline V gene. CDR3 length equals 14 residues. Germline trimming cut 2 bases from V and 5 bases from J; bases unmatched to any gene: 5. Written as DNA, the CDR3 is TGCGCCAGCAGCTTTCCGGGGGGGCAGGAGACCCAGTACTTC. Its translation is CASSFPGGQETQYF. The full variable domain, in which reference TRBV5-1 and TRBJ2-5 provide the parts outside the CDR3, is KAGVTQTPRYLIKTRGQQVTLSCSPISGHRSVSWYQQTPGQGLQFLFEYFSETQRNKGNFPGRFSGRQFSNSRSEMNVSTLELGDSALYLCASSFPGGQETQYFGPGTRLLVL.

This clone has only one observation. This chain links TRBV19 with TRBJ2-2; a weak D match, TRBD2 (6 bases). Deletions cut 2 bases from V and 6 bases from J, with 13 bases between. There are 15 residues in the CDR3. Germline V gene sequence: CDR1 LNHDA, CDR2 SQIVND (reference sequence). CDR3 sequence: CASSIKQGGPGELFF. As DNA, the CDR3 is TGTGCCAGTAGTATAAAGCAGGGAGGACCCGGGGAGCTGTTTTTT.

DNA for the CDR3: TGTGCCAGCAGCTTAGTAGGAACAGGGGATGGGGCCAACGTCCTGACTTTC. This sequence encodes CASSLVGTGDGANVLTF. V gene TRBV7-6 combines with J gene TRBJ2-6, with TRBD1 matching over 7 bases. This CDR3 spans 17 amino acids. J lost 3 bases, V lost 1 base, and 6 bases had no gene match. CDR1 and CDR2 from the germline V gene are SGHVS and FNYEAQ.

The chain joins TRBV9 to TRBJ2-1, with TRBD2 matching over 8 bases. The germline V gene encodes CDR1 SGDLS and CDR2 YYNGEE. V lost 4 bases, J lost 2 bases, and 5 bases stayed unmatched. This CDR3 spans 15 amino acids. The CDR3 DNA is TGTGCCAGCAGCCCAACTAGCGGACCCTACAATGAGCAGTTCTTC. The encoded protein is CASSPTSGPYNEQFF.

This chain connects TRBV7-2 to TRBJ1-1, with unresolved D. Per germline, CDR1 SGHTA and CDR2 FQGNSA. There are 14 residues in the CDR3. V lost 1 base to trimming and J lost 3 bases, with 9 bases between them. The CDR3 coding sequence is TGTGCCAGCAGCTTAGTGGGATTTTACACTGAAGCTTTCTTT. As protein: CASSLVGFYTEAFF. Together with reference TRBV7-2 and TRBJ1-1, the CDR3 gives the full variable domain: GAGVSQSPSNKVTEKGKDVELRCDPISGHTALYWYRQSLGQGLEFLIYFQGNSAPDKSGLPSDRFSAERTGGSVSTLTIQRTQQEDSAVYLCASSLVGFYTEAFFGQGTRLTVV.

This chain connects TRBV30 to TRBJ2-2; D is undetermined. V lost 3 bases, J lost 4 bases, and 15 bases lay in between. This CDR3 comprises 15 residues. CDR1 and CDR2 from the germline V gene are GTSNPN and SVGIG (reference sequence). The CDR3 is CAWRRNSGPTGELFF. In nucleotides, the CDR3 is TGTGCCTGGAGGAGGAACAGTGGGCCCACCGGGGAGCTGTTTTTT.

The CDR3 here is CASSETGFPYEQYF. CDR3 nucleotide sequence: TGTGCCAGCAGTGAGACAGGATTCCCTTACGAGCAGTACTTC. This chain uses TRBV25-1 with TRBJ2-7; D possibly corresponds to TRBD1 (6 bases). V lost 3 bases, J lost 4 bases, and 13 bases lay in between. There are 14 residues in the CDR3. Germline CDR1 MGHDK, CDR2 SYGVNS.

The CDR3 reads CASSDRGTDTQYF. CDR3 DNA sequence: TGTGCCAGCTCCGACAGGGGCACAGATACGCAGTATTTT. The chain joins TRBV11-3 to TRBJ2-3; the match to TRBD1 covers 7 bases. Germline V CDR1 and CDR2: SGHNT, YENEEA. The V and J ends lost 8 bases and 1 base, in that order; junction bases with no gene match: 3. This CDR3 has 13 residues.

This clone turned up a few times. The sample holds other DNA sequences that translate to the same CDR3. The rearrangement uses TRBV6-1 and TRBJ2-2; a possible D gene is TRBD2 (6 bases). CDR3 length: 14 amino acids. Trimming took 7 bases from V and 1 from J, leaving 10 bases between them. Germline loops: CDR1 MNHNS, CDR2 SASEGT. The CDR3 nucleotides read TGTGCCAGCACGGGACTTTTGAACACCGGGGAGCTGTTTTTT. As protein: CASTGLLNTGELFF.

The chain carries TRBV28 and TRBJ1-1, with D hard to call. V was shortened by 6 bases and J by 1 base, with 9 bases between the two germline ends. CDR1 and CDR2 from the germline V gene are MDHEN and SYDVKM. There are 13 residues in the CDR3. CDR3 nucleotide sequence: TGTGCCAGCAGACTTCCCCCGAACACTGAAGCTTTCTTT. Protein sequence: CASRLPPNTEAFF.

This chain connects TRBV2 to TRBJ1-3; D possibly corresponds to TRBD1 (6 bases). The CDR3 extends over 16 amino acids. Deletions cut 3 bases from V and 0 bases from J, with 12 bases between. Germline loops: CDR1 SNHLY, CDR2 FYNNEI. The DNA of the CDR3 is TGTGCCAGCAGTGACCGGGCAGGGGACTCTGGAAACACCATATATTTT. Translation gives CASSDRAGDSGNTIYF.

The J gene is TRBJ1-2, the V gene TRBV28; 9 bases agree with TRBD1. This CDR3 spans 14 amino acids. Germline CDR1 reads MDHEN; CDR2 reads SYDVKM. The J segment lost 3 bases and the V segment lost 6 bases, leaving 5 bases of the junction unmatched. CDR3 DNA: TGTGCCAGCAGCCCAACAGGGGGCTACTATGGCTACACCTTC. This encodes CASSPTGGYYGYTF.

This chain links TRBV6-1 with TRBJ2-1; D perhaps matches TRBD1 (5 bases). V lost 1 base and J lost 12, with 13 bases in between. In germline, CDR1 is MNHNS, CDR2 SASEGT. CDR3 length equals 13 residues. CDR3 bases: TGTGCCAGCAGTGAAGTTGGGGCAAGGGGGCAGTTCTTC. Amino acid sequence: CASSEVGARGQFF.

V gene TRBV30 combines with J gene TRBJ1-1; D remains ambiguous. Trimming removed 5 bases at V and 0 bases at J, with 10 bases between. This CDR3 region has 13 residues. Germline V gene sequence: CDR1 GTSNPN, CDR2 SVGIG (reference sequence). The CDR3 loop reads CAWDQNLNTEAFF. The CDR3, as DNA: TGTGCCTGGGACCAAAACCTGAACACTGAAGCTTTCTTT.

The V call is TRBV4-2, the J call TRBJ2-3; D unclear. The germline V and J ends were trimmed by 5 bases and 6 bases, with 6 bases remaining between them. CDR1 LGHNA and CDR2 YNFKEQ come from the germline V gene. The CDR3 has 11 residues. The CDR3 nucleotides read TGTGCCAGCAGCGAAACTGATACGCAGTATTTT. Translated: CASSETDTQYF.

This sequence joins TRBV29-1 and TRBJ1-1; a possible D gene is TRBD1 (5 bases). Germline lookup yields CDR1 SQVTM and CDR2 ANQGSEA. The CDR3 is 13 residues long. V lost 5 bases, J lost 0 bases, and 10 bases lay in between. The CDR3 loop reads CSVLGPMNTEAFF. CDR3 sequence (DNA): TGCAGCGTTCTGGGACCGATGAACACTGAAGCTTTCTTT.